These T cell receptor beta chains were read from a single sample in a study of blood T cell repertoires in COVID-19. Data came from immunoSEQ multiplex PCR; TCRdb stores just in-frame clones and leaves some out. The sample has about 160,000 clones, around nine tenths seen once. The specimen sequenced was peripheral blood. These TCRs come from a woman aged 70-85 years with COVID-19, enrolled during active disease. Both conserved end residues are part of each CDR3. The D gene is left open where the match is weak. The listing skips clone size in some rows; elsewhere it reads once, few, many or a size class.

clone_size | d_call | j_call | cdr3_length | v_call | cdr3_aa | cdr3_nt
. | TRBD1 | TRBJ1-1 | 14 | TRBV7-9 | CASSFKGANTEAFF | TGTGCCAGCAGCTTTAAGGGGGCGAACACTGAAGCTTTCTTT
. | TRBD2 | TRBJ2-1 | 15 | TRBV7-6 | CASSLSGGTYNEQFF | TGTGCCAGCAGCTTAAGCGGGGGCACCTACAATGAGCAGTTCTTC
. | TRBD2 | TRBJ2-5 | 17 | TRBV15 | CATSSSMLAGVQETQYF | TGTGCCACCAGCAGCTCCATGCTAGCGGGGGTCCAAGAGACCCAGTACTTC
. | TRBD2 | TRBJ2-1 | 14 | TRBV20-1 | CSASGAGGRNEQFF | TGCAGTGCTAGTGGCGCGGGGGGGCGGAATGAGCAGTTCTTC
. | . | TRBJ1-2 | 13 | TRBV6-5 | CASRSGANYGYTF | TGTGCCAGCAGATCAGGGGCTAACTATGGCTACACCTTC
. | TRBD1 | TRBJ2-7 | 13 | TRBV5-1 | CATGQGPQAEQYF | TGCGCCACCGGACAGGGCCCTCAAGCCGAGCAGTACTTC
. | TRBD2 | TRBJ2-7 | 15 | TRBV5-6 | CASSPLAGGSYEQYF | TGTGCCAGCAGCCCTCTAGCGGGGGGTTCCTACGAGCAGTACTTC
. | . | TRBJ1-2 | 12 | TRBV11-2 | CASSSQAYGYTF | TGTGCCAGCAGCTCTCAGGCCTATGGCTACACCTTC
. | . | TRBJ2-3 | 13 | TRBV7-8 | CASSLPSTDTQYF | TGTGCCAGCAGCTTACCGAGCACAGATACGCAGTATTTT
. | TRBD1 | TRBJ2-1 | 15 | TRBV3-1/TRBV3-2 | CASSQGGGPINEQFF | TGTGCCAGCAGCCAAGGAGGGGGCCCAATCAATGAGCAGTTCTTC
. | . | TRBJ1-2 | 13 | TRBV11-1 | CASSPTGRHGYTF | TGTGCCAGCAGCCCTACCGGGAGGCATGGCTACACCTTC
. | . | TRBJ2-7 | 14 | TRBV5-6 | CASSWRGLSYEQYF | TGTGCCAGCAGTTGGAGGGGGCTCTCCTACGAGCAGTACTTC
. | TRBD1 | TRBJ1-4 | 17 | TRBV30 | CAWRVPGTGPYGEKLFF | TGTGCCTGGAGGGTCCCCGGGACAGGCCCTTATGGGGAAAAACTGTTTTTT
few | TRBD2 | TRBJ2-5 | 14 | TRBV10-2 | CASLAGGLGETQYF | TGCGCCAGTCTAGCGGGGGGGTTGGGTGAGACCCAGTACTTC
. | TRBD1 | TRBJ1-5 | 13 | TRBV9 | CASSAGTGQPQHF | TGTGCCAGCAGCGCAGGGACAGGACAGCCCCAGCATTTT
. | . | TRBJ2-1 | 11 | TRBV27 | CASSHNNEQFF | TGTGCCAGCAGTCACAACAATGAGCAGTTCTTC
once | TRBD2 | TRBJ2-5 | 14 | TRBV30 | CAWGRGGVQETQYF | TGTGCCTGGGGCCGCGGGGGTGTACAAGAGACCCAGTACTTC
. | TRBD1 | TRBJ1-1 | 13 | TRBV10-1 | CASRQGANTEAFF | TGCGCCAGCAGACAGGGGGCGAACACTGAAGCTTTCTTT
. | . | TRBJ1-1 | 13 | TRBV18 | CASSPGLNTEAFF | TGTGCCAGCTCACCAGGGCTGAACACTGAAGCTTTCTTT